This T cell receptor beta chain is from a study of cytotoxic CD8 clonotypes in ibrutinib-treated CLL (dated by TCRdb to 2020 to 2023). In terms of the full investigation: The cohort was composed of more than ten relapsed/refractory and about 16 treatment-naive patients; IGHV unmutated status was identified in some 17 patients. Responses were partial in around 24 patients and complete in 2; after median around 68 months follow-up, some 15 stayed in remission and 12 progressed. The response samples were drawn at a median of roughly twelve months into treatment, with a range of roughly 6 to 36 months. On average, each sample had 255,043 productive templates and 96,000 or so productive rearrangements. Longitudinal samples were available for about 30% of the 86 trial participants. Cryopreserved peripheral blood mononuclear cells were collected before treatment, at response, and at either disease progression or sustained remission. Patients were still on ibrutinib when every remission and progressive disease sample was collected.

A MiSeq instrument was used for deep resolution sequencing, which targeted depths ranging from 1 in 1 million up to 1 in 200,000 T cells, with coverage averaging 10x for each clonotype. The immunoSEQ hsTCRB Kit was used to generate the TCR beta libraries. As for the authors' bioinformatics: The data were analyzed with ImmunoSEQ Analyzer and ImmunoSEQ Data Assistant, and V, D and J gene assignments followed IMGT definitions. Clonality was computed as one minus normalized Shannon entropy of productive rearrangement frequencies, ranging from 0 to 1. Only overrepresented clonotypes making up at least 0.05% of the repertoire of each patient were included in the public clonotype analysis. Some 14 age-matched healthy donor repertoires from immuneACCESS served as clonality controls. In its TCRdb copy, this immuneACCESS table keeps in-frame sequences only and misses some clones. Where compared with another copy, unresolved V genes explain less than half of these, and the others have no known cause. V, J and clone size reflect that table, while D and trimming were determined from the DNA. The sample records 250,000 or so clones, around 70% of which are singletons. Roughly 14% of the sample is taken by the ten largest.

The intended sense of this specimen's time point label: 20 to 25 months on ibrutinib. For TCR beta library preparation, approximately 1.9 micrograms of genomic DNA was extracted from cryopreserved PBMCs. High-throughput TCR beta sequencing was performed on longitudinal blood samples from CLL patients receiving ibrutinib monotherapy. The patients took part in an open-label, single-center phase 2 trial of ibrutinib monotherapy. Overall study outcomes, separate from this receptor: Public clonotypes were rare and either contracted or stayed stable during treatment, and the rise in clonality at ibrutinib response reflected the expansion of private clonotypes. At baseline, clonality was higher than in age-matched healthy donors and showed a strong correlation with circulating CD8+ T-cell counts. An increase in clonality was observed at ibrutinib response, with clonality remaining stable during sustained remission and falling back toward baseline at progression. Sampling times were not matched between sustained-remission and progressing patients, and lymph node repertoires were not studied.

The CDR3 holds 15 amino acids from the cysteine to the phenylalanine. Just CDR3 DNA is preserved here, 45 bases in frame from base 1. Reading the germline V gene (reference sequence) gives CDR1 LNHDA and CDR2 SQIVND. The V and J ends are trimmed by 9 bases and 1 base, leaving 16 bases between them. About this clone itself: There is no known antigen for this receptor. No much larger clone exists at a distance of one base, and base qualities are not known.

The source material was PBMCs, sampled after 24 months of ibrutinib treatment. The clonotype was recovered from a human donor with chronic lymphocytic leukemia. Here the chain combines TRBV19 and TRBJ1-3, with the D gene uncertain. The CDR3 here reads CASRASVESGNTIYF. The sequence in DNA is TGTGCCAGCCGGGCCTCTGTGGAGTCTGGAAACACCATATATTTT.